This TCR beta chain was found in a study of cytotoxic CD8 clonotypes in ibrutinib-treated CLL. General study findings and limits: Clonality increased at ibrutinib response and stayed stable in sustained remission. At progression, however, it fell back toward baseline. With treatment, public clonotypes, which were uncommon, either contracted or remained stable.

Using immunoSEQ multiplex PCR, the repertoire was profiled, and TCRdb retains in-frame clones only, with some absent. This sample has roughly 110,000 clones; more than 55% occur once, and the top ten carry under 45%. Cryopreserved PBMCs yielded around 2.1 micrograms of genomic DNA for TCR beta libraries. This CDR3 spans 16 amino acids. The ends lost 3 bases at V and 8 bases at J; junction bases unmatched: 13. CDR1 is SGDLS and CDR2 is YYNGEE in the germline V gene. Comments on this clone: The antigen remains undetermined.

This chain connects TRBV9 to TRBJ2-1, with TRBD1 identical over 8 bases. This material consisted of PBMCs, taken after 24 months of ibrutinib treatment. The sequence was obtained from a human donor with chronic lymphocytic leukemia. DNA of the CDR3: TGTGCCAGCAGCGAGGGACAGGTTGGGGTATTGGATGAGCAGTTCTTC. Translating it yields CASSEGQVGVLDEQFF.